The 26 T cell receptor beta chains below come from one sample, sequenced in a study of CD8 T cells in Susac syndrome. Random hexamers were used to reverse transcribe the RNA input (about 0.5 to 1 ug). From the immunoSEQ multiplex PCR reads, TCRdb called clonotypes with MiXCR, one entry per CDR3 protein. This table holds about 130,000 distinct CDR3 sequences, around nine tenths found once. Sequencing was performed on CD8+ T cells from PBMCs. The receptors derive from a human donor with multiple sclerosis.

This chain links TRBV20-1 with TRBJ2-1, with 8 bases identical to TRBD2. Germline trimming cut 0 bases from V and 4 bases from J; bases unmatched to any gene: 8. Germline CDR1 and CDR2: DFQATT and SNEGSKA (reference sequence). CDR3 length: 16 residues. CDR3 sequence reads: CSARDSRLAGYNEQFF. The CDR3 DNA sequence: TGCAGTGCTAGAGATTCGCGCCTAGCGGGTTACAATGAGCAGTTCTTC.

The V call is TRBV7-2, the J call TRBJ2-2; D is unclear. Germline CDR1 and CDR2: SGHTA and FQGNSA. Deletions cut 5 bases from V and 3 bases from J, with 19 bases between. The CDR3 is 17 amino acids. The CDR3 spells CASSRSAVLRYTGELFF. CDR3 bases: TGTGCCAGCAGCAGGTCGGCGGTGCTCAGATACACCGGGGAGCTGTTTTTT.

The CDR3, as DNA: TGTGCCAGCAGCCCACGCAGTATGAACACTGAAGCTTTCTTT. Its translation is CASSPRSMNTEAFF. This rearrangement joins TRBV6-2 or TRBV6-3 to TRBJ1-1; D remains ambiguous. The germline V gene has CDR1 MNHEY and CDR2 SVGEGT. The CDR3 is 14 amino acids. V was pared by 6 bases and J by 0 bases, with 11 bases between.

The gene calls are TRBV27 and TRBJ2-1, with D hard to call. The germline V gene encodes CDR1 MNHEY and CDR2 SMNVEV (reference sequence). V lost 3 bases and J lost 6, with 12 bases in between. The CDR3 contains 14 residues. This chain's CDR3 is CASSFIVTGNEQFF. As DNA, the CDR3 is TGTGCCAGCAGTTTTATCGTGACTGGCAATGAGCAGTTCTTC.

V and J are TRBV4-1 and TRBJ1-1; D might be TRBD1 (5 bases). Trimming stripped 4 bases from V and 4 bases from J, with 13 bases between. CDR1 and CDR2 from the germline V gene are MGHRA and YSYEKL. There are 14 residues in the CDR3. The CDR3 here is CASSRGQKGTEAFF. CDR3 sequence (DNA): TGCGCCAGCAGCCGGGGCCAAAAAGGCACTGAAGCTTTCTTT.

The chain uses TRBV28 and TRBJ1-1; possibly TRBD1 for D (5 bases). The CDR3 contains 14 residues. V lost 7 bases to trimming and J lost 0 bases, with 12 bases between them. From germline, CDR1 is MDHEN and CDR2 SYDVKM. CDR3 region: CASTVRGVNTEAFF. CDR3 nucleotide sequence: TGTGCCAGCACAGTAAGGGGCGTGAACACTGAAGCTTTCTTT. The whole variable domain, filled in from reference TRBV28 and TRBJ1-1, reads DVKVTQSSRYLVKRTGEKVFLECVQDMDHENMFWYRQDPGLGLRLIYFSYDVKMKEKGDIPEGYSVSREKKERFSLILESASTNQTSMYLCASTVRGVNTEAFFGQGTRLTVV.

This chain joins TRBV27 and TRBJ2-1; D is undetermined. V was trimmed by 0 bases and J by 7 bases, leaving 13 bases between them. CDR3 length: 15 amino acids. Germline V gene sequence: CDR1 MNHEY, CDR2 SMNVEV (reference sequence). The CDR3: CASSLSSPPWNEQFF. CDR3 nucleotides: TGTGCCAGCAGTTTATCCTCCCCCCCTTGGAATGAGCAGTTCTTC.

This chain links TRBV20-1 with TRBJ2-1; weak D call: TRBD1 (5 bases). This CDR3 spans 15 amino acids. With 1 base removed from V and 8 bases from J, the gap between germline ends came to 18 bases. Germline CDR1 DFQATT, CDR2 SNEGSKA (reference sequence). CDR3 protein: CSARGNRITGDEQFF. The CDR3 nucleotides read TGCAGTGCTAGAGGGAACAGGATCACCGGCGATGAGCAGTTCTTC.

This chain joins TRBV20-1 and TRBJ1-5, with D possibly matching TRBD1 (5 bases). CDR1 and CDR2 (germline): DFQATT, SNEGSKA (reference sequence). V lost 5 bases to trimming and J lost 3 bases, with 14 bases between them. The CDR3 consists of 14 residues. CDR3 in amino acids: CSAGQLYSNQPQHF. The CDR3 DNA reads as TGCAGTGCTGGACAACTATATTCCAATCAGCCCCAGCATTTT.

V usage is TRBV27 and J usage is TRBJ2-5; no clear D gene. Between the trimmed V and J ends, which lost 8 bases and 5 bases, there was a span of 18 bases. The CDR3 totals 14 residues. CDR1 is MNHEY and CDR2 is SMNVEV in the germline V gene (reference sequence). CDR3: CASSKVGLGETQYF. The CDR3 DNA reads as TGTGCCAGCTCGAAAGTAGGGCTAGGGGAGACCCAGTACTTC.

The gene calls are TRBV5-6 and TRBJ2-1, with 8 bases that match TRBD2. The germline V gene encodes CDR1 SGHDT and CDR2 YYEEEE. The CDR3 consists of 17 residues. V was pared by 0 bases and J by 4 bases, with 9 bases of the junction left unmatched. CDR3 sequence: CASSLVSSGPVYNEQFF. For the CDR3, the DNA is TGTGCCAGCAGCTTGGTTTCTAGCGGGCCGGTATACAATGAGCAGTTCTTC.

The table lists this clonotype with a count of one. The genes are TRBV4-1 and TRBJ2-1; 8 bases match TRBD1. V dropped 4 bases and J dropped 6; count of bases not matched to a gene: 8. The CDR3 contains 15 residues. Germline V gives CDR1 MGHRA, CDR2 YSYEKL. Here the CDR3 DNA reads TGCGCCAGCAGCCCCCAGGGGGCTGGGGGCAATGAGCAGTTCTTC. Protein product: CASSPQGAGGNEQFF.

This sequence joins TRBV29-1 and TRBJ1-1; D is ambiguous. Germline V gene lookup returns CDR1 SQVTM and CDR2 ANQGSEA. Trimming pared 2 bases from V and 0 bases from J, leaving 7 bases between. This CDR3 contains 13 residues. The CDR3 region is CSVETDLNTEAFF. DNA for the CDR3: TGCAGCGTTGAAACAGATTTGAACACTGAAGCTTTCTTT.

This clonotype has only a few counts. The chain carries TRBV5-1 and TRBJ2-2; no clear D. Germline CDR1 and CDR2: SGHRS and YFSETQ. The CDR3 runs to 16 residues. Trimming pared 6 bases from V and 2 bases from J, leaving 17 bases between. Here the CDR3 reads CASNQEKIFNTGELFF. The CDR3 DNA reads as TGCGCCAGCAACCAGGAAAAAATTTTCAACACCGGGGAGCTGTTTTTT.

In its sample, this clonotype was seen once. This chain links TRBV19 with TRBJ1-4; tentatively, D is TRBD1 (5 bases). Germline lookup yields CDR1 LNHDA and CDR2 SQIVND (reference sequence). V was trimmed by 5 bases and J by 8 bases, leaving 15 bases between them. The CDR3 has 14 residues. The CDR3 loop reads CASSGGGGKEKLFF. The CDR3 DNA reads TGTGCCAGTAGTGGTGGGGGAGGGAAAGAAAAACTGTTTTTT.

The chain employs TRBV5-6 and TRBJ1-5; D is unclear. The V and J ends lost 7 bases and 7 bases respectively, with 18 bases between them. The CDR3 runs 14 residues. Germline loops: CDR1 SGHDT, CDR2 YYEEEE. The CDR3 nucleotides are TGTGCCAGCCAGCTTGGGCAGGTGCGACAGCCCCAGCATTTT. Translated: CASQLGQVRQPQHF.

This chain uses TRBV4-1 with TRBJ2-5; TRBD2 matches 8 bases. The CDR3 has 16 amino acids. V shed 3 bases, J shed 5 bases, and the junction held 11 bases outside the gene matches. Germline CDR1 MGHRA, CDR2 YSYEKL. The CDR3 loop is CASSQGLAGTLETQYF. The CDR3 DNA reads as TGCGCCAGCAGCCAGGGGCTAGCGGGTACCTTGGAGACCCAGTACTTC.

This chain uses TRBV19 with TRBJ1-1; TRBD1 matches 8 bases. Germline V gene data show CDR1 as LNHDA and CDR2 as SQIVND (reference sequence). The CDR3 runs 14 residues. V shed 6 bases and J 7 bases; nucleotides not matched to a gene: 10. The CDR3 protein is CASRSGTGDLEAFF. The CDR3 nucleotides are TGTGCCAGTAGATCCGGGACAGGTGATCTTGAAGCTTTCTTT. The complete variable domain, with remaining parts taken from reference TRBV19 and TRBJ1-1, reads DGGITQSPKYLFRKEGQNVTLSCEQNLNHDAMYWYRQDPGQGLRLIYYSQIVNDFQKGDIAEGYSVSREKKESFPLTVTSAQKNPTAFYLCASRSGTGDLEAFFGQGTRLTVV.

The genes are TRBV19 and TRBJ1-5, with 9 bases fitting TRBD1. Per the germline V gene, CDR1 is LNHDA and CDR2 is SQIVND (reference sequence). The trim removed 9 bases at V and 5 bases at J, leaving 2 bases unmatched. The CDR3 is 12 amino acids. The CDR3 DNA sequence: TGTGCCAGCAGGACAGGGGATCAGCCCCAGCATTTT. Translating it yields CASRTGDQPQHF.

The rearrangement links TRBV27 to TRBJ1-5, with a tentative D call TRBD1 (6 bases). Germline values: CDR1 MNHEY, CDR2 SMNVEV (reference sequence). This CDR3 comprises 13 residues. The V end was cut by 5 bases, the J end by 6 bases, with 11 bases between. The CDR3 loop is CASSLTGSQPQHF. CDR3 nucleotides: TGTGCCAGCAGTCTTACAGGGAGTCAGCCCCAGCATTTT.

For the CDR3, the DNA is TGTGCCAGCAGTTTAGGGGAGGCTGAAGCTTTCTTT. It is translated as CASSLGEAEAFF. The chain recombines TRBV12-3 or TRBV12-4 with TRBJ1-1; D unresolved. The CDR3 sequence is 12 residues long. The ends were cut back, 1 base at V and 6 bases at J, with 6 bases in the middle.

The CDR3 coding sequence is TGTGCCAGCACAACAGGGACGAGGCTTCAGCCCCAGCATTTT. Its protein is CASTTGTRLQPQHF. This rearrangement joins TRBV12-3 or TRBV12-4 to TRBJ1-5; possibly TRBD1 for D (6 bases). The V end lost 7 bases, the J end lost 6 bases, and 16 bases lay between the germline ends. The CDR3 is 14 residues long.

This sequence joins TRBV20-1 and TRBJ1-2; D is possibly TRBD1 (6 bases). The CDR3 totals 17 residues. V was cut by 1 base and J by 3 bases, with 21 bases left in between. Germline-derived CDR1 and CDR2 are DFQATT and SNEGSKA (reference sequence). The DNA of the CDR3 is TGCAGTGCTAGAGGTTGGACAGAGCATAGGAGGGACTATGGCTACACCTTC. Its protein product is CSARGWTEHRRDYGYTF.

The rearrangement uses TRBV15 and TRBJ2-1, with 7 bases aligning to TRBD2. Per germline, CDR1 LNHNV and CDR2 YYDKDF (reference sequence). With V trimmed by 8 bases and J by 10 bases, 5 bases remained unmatched. The CDR3 covers 11 residues. For the CDR3, the DNA is TGTGCCACCCGCGGGGGTCCGGAGCAGTTCTTC. Protein sequence: CATRGGPEQFF.

The chain carries TRBV7-9 and TRBJ2-7; weak D call: TRBD2 (6 bases). Between the trimmed V and J ends, which lost 5 bases and 3 bases, there was a span of 17 bases. The V gene's germline CDR1 is SEHNR and CDR2 FQNEAQ (reference sequence). This CDR3 is 15 amino acids long. The CDR3 is CASSPAPAGLYEQYF. The CDR3 DNA sequence: TGTGCCAGCAGCCCTGCCCCCGCGGGACTCTACGAGCAGTACTTC. Looking up the rest from reference TRBV7-9 and TRBJ2-7 gives the full variable domain: DTGVSQNPRHKITKRGQNVTFRCDPISEHNRLYWYRQTLGQGPEFLTYFQNEAQLEKSRLLSDRFSAERPKGSFSTLEIQRTEQGDSAMYLCASSPAPAGLYEQYFGPGTRLTVT.

The V and J genes are TRBV9 and TRBJ1-5; a possible D gene is TRBD1 (6 bases). From germline, CDR1 is SGDLS and CDR2 YYNGEE. This CDR3 is built from 15 residues. V shed 3 bases and J shed 3 bases, with 13 bases lying between them. CDR3 DNA: TGTGCCAGCAGCGCCTCAGGGGTGTCCAATCAGCCCCAGCATTTT. Amino acid sequence: CASSASGVSNQPQHF. The variable domain in full, with the rest retrieved from reference TRBV9 and TRBJ1-5, is DSGVTQTPKHLITATGQRVTLRCSPRSGDLSVYWYQQSLDQGLQFLIQYYNGEERAKGNILERFSAQQFPDLHSELNLSSLELGDSALYFCASSASGVSNQPQHFGDGTRLSIL.